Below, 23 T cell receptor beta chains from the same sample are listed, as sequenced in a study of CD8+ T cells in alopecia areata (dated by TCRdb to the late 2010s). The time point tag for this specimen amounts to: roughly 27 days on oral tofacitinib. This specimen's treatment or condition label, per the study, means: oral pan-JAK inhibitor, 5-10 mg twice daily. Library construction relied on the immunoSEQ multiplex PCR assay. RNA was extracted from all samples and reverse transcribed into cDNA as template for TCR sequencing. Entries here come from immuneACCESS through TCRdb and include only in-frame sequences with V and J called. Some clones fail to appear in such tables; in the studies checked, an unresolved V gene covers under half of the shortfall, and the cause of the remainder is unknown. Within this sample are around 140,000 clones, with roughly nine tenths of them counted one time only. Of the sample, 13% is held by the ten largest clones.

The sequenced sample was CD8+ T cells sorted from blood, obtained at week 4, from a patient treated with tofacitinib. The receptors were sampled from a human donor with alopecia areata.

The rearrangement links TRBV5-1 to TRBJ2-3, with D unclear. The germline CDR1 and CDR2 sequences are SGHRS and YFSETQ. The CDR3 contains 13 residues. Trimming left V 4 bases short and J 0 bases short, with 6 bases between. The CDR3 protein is CASSLTSTDTQYF. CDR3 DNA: TGCGCCAGCAGCCTTACTAGCACAGATACGCAGTATTTT.

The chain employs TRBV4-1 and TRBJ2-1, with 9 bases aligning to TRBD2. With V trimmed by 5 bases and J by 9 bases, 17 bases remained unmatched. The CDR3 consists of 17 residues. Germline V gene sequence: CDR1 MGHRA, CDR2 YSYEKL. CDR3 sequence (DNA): TGCGCCAGCAGCGCCGCCGGGGGCGGGAGGGCCAGCGGTGAGCAGTTCTTC. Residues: CASSAAGGGRASGEQFF.

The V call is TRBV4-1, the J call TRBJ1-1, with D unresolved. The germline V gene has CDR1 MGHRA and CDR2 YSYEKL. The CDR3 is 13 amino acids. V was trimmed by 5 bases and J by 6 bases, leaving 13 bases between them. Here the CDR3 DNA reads TGCGCCAGCAGCGACGGTTACCGGCCTGAAGCTTTCTTT. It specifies CASSDGYRPEAFF.

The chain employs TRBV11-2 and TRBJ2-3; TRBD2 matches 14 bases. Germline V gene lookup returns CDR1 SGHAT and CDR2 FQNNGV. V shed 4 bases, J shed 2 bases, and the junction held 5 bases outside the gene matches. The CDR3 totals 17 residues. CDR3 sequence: CASSSGTSGRFTDTQYF. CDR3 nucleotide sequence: TGTGCCAGCAGCTCAGGGACTAGCGGGAGATTCACAGATACGCAGTATTTT.

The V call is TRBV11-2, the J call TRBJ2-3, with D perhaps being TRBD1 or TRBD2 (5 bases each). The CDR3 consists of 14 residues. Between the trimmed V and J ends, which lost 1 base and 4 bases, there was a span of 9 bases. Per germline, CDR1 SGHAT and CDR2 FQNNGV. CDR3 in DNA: TGTGCCAGCAGCTTAGGTGGGACGGCAGATACGCAGTATTTT. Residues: CASSLGGTADTQYF.

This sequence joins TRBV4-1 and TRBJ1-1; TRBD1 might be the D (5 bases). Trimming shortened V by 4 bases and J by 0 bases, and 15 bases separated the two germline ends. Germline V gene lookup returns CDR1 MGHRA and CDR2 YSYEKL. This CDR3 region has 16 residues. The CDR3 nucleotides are TGCGCCAGCAGCCCTGGGACGGAATGGATGAACACTGAAGCTTTCTTT. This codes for CASSPGTEWMNTEAFF.

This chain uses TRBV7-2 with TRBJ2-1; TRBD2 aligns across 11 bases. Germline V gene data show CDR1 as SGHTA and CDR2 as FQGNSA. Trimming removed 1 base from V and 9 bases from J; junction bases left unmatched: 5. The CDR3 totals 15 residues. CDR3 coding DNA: TGTGCCAGCAGCTTAGGACTAGCGGGGATTCTTGAGCAGTTCTTC. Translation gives CASSLGLAGILEQFF. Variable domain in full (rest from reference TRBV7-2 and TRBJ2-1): GAGVSQSPSNKVTEKGKDVELRCDPISGHTALYWYRQSLGQGLEFLIYFQGNSAPDKSGLPSDRFSAERTGGSVSTLTIQRTQQEDSAVYLCASSLGLAGILEQFFGPGTRLTVL.

As DNA, the CDR3 is TGCAGCGCCGATCCCGGGACAGGAAGCACAGATACGCAGTATTTT. Translation: CSADPGTGSTDTQYF. The rearrangement links TRBV29-1 to TRBJ2-3; 8 nucleotides align to TRBD1. The V and J ends lost 7 bases and 0 bases, in that order; junction bases with no gene match: 9. Germline V gives CDR1 SQVTM, CDR2 ANQGSEA. The CDR3 length is 15 residues.

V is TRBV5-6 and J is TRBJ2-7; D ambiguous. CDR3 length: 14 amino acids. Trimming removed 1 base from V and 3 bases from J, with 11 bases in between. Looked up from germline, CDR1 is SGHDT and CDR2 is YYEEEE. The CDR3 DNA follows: TGTGCCAGCAGCTTGAATCGGAACCTCTACGAGCAGTACTTC. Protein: CASSLNRNLYEQYF.

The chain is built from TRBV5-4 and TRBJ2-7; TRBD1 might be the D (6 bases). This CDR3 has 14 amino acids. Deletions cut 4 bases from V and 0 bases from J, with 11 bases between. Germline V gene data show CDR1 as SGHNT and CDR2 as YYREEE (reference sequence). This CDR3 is CASSIEDSSYEQYF. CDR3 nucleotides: TGTGCCAGCAGCATAGAGGACAGCTCCTACGAGCAGTACTTC.

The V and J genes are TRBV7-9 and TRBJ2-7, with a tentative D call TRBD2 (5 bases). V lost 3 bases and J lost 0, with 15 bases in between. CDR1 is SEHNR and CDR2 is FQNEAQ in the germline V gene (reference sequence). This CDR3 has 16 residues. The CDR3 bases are TGTGCCAGCAGCTTTCCCACAGCGGAGAGCTCCTACGAGCAGTACTTC. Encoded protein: CASSFPTAESSYEQYF.

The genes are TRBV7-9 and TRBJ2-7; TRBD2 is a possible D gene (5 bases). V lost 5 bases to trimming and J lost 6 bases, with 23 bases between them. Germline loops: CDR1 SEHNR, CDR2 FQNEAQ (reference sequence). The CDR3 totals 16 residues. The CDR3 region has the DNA TGTGCCAGCAGCCCCGTTGCTAGCAAACCCTACTCCGAGCAGTACTTC. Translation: CASSPVASKPYSEQYF.

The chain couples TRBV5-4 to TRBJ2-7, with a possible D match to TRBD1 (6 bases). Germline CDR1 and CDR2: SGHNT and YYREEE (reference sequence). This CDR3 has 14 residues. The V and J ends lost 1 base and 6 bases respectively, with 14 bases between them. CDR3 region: CASSLKQGRIEQYF. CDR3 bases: TGTGCCAGCAGCTTGAAACAGGGAAGGATCGAGCAGTACTTC.

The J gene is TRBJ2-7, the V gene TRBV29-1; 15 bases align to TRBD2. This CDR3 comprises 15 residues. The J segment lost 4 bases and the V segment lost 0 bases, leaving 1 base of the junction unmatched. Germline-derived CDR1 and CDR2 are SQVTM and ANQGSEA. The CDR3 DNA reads TGCAGCGTTGAAGAGGGACTAGCGGGAGGTTACGAGCAGTACTTC. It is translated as CSVEEGLAGGYEQYF.

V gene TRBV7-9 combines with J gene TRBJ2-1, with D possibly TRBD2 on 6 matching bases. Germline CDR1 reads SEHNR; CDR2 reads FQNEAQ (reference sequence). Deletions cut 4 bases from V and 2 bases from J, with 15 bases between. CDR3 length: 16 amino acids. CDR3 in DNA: TGTGCCAGCAGCTCTAAGGGACTTCTAGCCTACAATGAGCAGTTCTTC. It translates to CASSSKGLLAYNEQFF.

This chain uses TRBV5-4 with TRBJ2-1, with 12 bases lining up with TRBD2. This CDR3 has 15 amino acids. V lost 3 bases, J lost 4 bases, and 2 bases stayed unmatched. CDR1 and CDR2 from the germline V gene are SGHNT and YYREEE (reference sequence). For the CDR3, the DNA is TGTGCCAGCAGCTGGGGGACTAGCGGGTACAATGAGCAGTTCTTC. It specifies CASSWGTSGYNEQFF. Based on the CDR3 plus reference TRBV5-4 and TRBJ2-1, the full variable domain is ETGVTQSPTHLIKTRGQQVTLRCSSQSGHNTVSWYQQALGQGPQFIFQYYREEENGRGNFPPRFSGLQFPNYSSELNVNALELDDSALYLCASSWGTSGYNEQFFGPGTRLTVL.

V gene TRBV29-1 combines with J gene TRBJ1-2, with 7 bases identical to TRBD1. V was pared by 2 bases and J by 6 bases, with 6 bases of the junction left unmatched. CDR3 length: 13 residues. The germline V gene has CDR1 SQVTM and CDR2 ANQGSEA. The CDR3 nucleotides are TGCAGCGTTGAACTTACAGGGGCTAATGGCTACACCTTC. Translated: CSVELTGANGYTF.

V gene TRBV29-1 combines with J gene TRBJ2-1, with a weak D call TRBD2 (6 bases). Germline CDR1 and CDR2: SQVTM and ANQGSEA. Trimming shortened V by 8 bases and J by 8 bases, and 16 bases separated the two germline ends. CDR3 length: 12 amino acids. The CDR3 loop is CSLRLESYEQFF. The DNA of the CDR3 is TGCAGCCTTAGACTAGAAAGCTATGAGCAGTTCTTC.

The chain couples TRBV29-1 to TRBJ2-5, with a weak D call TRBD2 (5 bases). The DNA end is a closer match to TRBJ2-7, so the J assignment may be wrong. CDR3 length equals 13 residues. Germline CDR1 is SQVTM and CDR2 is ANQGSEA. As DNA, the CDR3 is TGCAGCGCTATACAAGCGGACTCCTACGAGCAGTACTTC. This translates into CSAIQADSYEQYF.

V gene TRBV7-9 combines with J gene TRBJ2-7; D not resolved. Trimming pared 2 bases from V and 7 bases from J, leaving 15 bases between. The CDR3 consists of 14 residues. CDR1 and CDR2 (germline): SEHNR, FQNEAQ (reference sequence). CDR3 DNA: TGTGCCAGCAGCTTACCAGCCAGGCCAGCGGAGCAGTACTTC. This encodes CASSLPARPAEQYF. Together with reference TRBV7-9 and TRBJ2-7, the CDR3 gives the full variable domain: DTGVSQNPRHKITKRGQNVTFRCDPISEHNRLYWYRQTLGQGPEFLTYFQNEAQLEKSRLLSDRFSAERPKGSFSTLEIQRTEQGDSAMYLCASSLPARPAEQYFGPGTRLTVT.

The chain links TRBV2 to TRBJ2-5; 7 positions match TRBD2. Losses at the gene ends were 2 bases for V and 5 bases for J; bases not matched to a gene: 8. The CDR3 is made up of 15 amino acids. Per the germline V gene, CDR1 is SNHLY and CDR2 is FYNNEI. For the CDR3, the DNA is TGTGCCAGCAGTGAACTGGCGGGAGTGTGGGAGACCCAGTACTTC. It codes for CASSELAGVWETQYF.

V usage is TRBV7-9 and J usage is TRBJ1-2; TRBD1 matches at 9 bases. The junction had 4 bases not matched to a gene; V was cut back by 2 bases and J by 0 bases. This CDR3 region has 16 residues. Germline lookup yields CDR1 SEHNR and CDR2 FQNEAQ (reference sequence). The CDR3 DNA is TGTGCCAGCAGCTTATCCGGACAGGGGACTAACTATGGCTACACCTTC. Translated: CASSLSGQGTNYGYTF.

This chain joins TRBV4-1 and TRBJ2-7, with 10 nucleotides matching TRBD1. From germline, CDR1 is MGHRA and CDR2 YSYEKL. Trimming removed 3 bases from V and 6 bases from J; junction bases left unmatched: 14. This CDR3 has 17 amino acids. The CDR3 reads CASSHYYDGTGAAEQYF. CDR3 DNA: TGCGCCAGCAGCCACTACTACGACGGGACAGGGGCGGCCGAGCAGTACTTC.